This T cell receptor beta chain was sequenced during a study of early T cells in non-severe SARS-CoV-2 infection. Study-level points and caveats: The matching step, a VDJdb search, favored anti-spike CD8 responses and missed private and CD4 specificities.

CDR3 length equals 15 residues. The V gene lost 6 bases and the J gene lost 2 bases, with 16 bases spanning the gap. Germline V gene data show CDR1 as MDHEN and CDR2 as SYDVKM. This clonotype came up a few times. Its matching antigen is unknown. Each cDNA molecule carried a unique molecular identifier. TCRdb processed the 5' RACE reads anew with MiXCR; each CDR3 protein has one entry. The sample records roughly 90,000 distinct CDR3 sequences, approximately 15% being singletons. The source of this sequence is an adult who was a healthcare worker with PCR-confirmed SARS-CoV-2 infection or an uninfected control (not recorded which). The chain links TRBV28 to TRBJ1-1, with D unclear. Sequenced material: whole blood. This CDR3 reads CASRELRITNTEAFF. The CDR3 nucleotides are TGTGCCAGCAGGGAACTCAGGATAACAAACACTGAAGCTTTCTTT.